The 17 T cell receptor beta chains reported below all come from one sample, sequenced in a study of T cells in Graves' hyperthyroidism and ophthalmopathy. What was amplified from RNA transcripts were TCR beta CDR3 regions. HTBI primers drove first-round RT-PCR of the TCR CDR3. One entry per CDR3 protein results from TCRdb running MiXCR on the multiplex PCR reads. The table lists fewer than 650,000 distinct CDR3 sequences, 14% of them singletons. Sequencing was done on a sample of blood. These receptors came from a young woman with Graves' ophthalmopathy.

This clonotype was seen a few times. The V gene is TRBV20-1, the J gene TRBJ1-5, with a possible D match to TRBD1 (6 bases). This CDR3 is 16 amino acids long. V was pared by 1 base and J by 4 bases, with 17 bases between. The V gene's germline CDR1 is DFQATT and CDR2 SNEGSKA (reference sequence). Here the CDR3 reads CSARAPGGRENQPQHF. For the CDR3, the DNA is TGCAGTGCTAGAGCGCCCGGGGGCCGGGAAAATCAGCCCCAGCATTTT.

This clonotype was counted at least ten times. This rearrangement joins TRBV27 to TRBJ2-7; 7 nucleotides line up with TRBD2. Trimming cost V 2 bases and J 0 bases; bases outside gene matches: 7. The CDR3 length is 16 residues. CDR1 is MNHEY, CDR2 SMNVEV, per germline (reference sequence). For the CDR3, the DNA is TGTGCCAGCAGTTTAAGGCCTAGCGGCAGCTCCTACGAGCAGTACTTC. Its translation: CASSLRPSGSSYEQYF.

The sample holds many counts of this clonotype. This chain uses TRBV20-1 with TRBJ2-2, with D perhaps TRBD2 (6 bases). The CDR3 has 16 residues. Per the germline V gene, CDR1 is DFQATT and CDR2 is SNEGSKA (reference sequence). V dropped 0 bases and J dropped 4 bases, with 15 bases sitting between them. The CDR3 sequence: CSARDEGGTGTGELFF. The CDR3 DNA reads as TGCAGTGCTAGAGATGAGGGCGGGACGGGCACCGGGGAGCTGTTTTTT.

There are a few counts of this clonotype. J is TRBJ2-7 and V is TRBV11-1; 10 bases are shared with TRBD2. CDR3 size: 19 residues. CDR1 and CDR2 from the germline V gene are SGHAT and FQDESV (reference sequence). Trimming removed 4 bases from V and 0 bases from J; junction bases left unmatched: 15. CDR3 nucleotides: TGTGCCAGCAGCTCGACAGGGCCAAGAGCGGGAGGGCACTCCTACGAGCAGTACTTC. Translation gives CASSSTGPRAGGHSYEQYF.

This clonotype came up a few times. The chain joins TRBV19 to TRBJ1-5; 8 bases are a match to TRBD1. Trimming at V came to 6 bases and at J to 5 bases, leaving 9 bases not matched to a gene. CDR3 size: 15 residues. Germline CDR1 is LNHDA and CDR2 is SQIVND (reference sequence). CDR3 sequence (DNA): TGTGCCAGTAGGGGACAGGCGGGGGGCTATCAGCCCCAGCATTTT. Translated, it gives CASRGQAGGYQPQHF.

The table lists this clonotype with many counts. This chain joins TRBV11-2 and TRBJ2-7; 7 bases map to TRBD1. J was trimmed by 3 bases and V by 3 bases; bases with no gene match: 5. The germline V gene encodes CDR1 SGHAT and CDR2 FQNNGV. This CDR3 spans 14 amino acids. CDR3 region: CASSFTGVGYEQYF. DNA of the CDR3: TGTGCCAGCAGCTTTACAGGGGTAGGCTACGAGCAGTACTTC.

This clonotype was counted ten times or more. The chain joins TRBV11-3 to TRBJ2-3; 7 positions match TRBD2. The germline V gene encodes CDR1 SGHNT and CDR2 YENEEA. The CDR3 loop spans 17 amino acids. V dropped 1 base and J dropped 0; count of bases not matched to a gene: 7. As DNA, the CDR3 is TGTGCCAGCAGCTTAGCCTTCGGCGGGAGTAGCACAGATACGCAGTATTTT. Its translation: CASSLAFGGSSTDTQYF.

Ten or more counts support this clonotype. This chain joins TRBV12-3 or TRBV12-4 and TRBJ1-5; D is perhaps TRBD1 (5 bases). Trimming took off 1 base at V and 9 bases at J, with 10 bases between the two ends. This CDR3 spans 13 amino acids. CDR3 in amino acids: CASSLGDLGPQHF. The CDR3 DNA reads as TGTGCCAGCAGTTTAGGGGACTTAGGGCCCCAGCATTTT.

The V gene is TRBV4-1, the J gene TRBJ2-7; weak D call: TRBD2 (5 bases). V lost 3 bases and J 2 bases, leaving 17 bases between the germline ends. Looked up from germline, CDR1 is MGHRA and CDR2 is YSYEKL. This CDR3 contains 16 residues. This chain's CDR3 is CASSHNLRVRAYEQYF. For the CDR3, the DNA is TGCGCCAGCAGCCATAATTTGAGGGTTAGGGCCTACGAGCAGTACTTC.

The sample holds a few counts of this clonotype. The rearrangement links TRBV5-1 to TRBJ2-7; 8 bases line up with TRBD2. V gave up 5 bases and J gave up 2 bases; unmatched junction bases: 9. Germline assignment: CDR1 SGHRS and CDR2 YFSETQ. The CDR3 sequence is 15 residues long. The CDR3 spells CASSRVSGAPYEQYF. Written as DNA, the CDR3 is TGCGCCAGCAGTAGGGTTAGCGGGGCGCCCTACGAGCAGTACTTC. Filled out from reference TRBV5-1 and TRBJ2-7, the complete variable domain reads KAGVTQTPRYLIKTRGQQVTLSCSPISGHRSVSWYQQTPGQGLQFLFEYFSETQRNKGNFPGRFSGRQFSNSRSEMNVSTLELGDSALYLCASSRVSGAPYEQYFGPGTRLTVT.

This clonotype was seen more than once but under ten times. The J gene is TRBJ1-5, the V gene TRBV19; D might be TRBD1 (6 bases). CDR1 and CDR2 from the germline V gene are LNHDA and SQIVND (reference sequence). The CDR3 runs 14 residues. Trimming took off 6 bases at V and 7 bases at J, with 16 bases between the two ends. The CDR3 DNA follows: TGTGCCAGTAGCACAGGGTTTTCACGGCAGCCCCAGCATTTT. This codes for CASSTGFSRQPQHF.

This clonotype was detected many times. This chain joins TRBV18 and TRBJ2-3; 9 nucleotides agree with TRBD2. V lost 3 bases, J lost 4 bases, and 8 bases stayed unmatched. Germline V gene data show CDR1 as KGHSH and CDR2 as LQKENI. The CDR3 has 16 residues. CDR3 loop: CASSPRVAGGADTQYF. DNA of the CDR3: TGTGCCAGCTCACCTAGAGTGGCGGGAGGGGCAGATACGCAGTATTTT.

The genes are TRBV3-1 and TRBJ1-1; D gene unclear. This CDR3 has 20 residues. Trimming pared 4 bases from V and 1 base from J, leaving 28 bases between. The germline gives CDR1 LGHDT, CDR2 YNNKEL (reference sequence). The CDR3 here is CASSRDYGFGLFGENTEAFF. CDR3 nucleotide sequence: TGTGCCAGCAGCCGAGATTACGGTTTCGGCCTCTTCGGGGAGAACACTGAAGCTTTCTTT.

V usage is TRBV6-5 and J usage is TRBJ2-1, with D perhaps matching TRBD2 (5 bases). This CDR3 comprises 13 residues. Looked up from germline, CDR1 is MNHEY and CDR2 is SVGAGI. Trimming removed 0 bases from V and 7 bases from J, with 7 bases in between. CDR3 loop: CASSYSDYNEQFF. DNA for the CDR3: TGTGCCAGCAGTTACTCCGACTATAATGAGCAGTTCTTC.

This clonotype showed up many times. CDR3 DNA sequence: TGTGCCAGCAGCTTAACCAGGTCCCACGAGCAGTACTTC. The encoded protein is CASSLTRSHEQYF. The rearrangement links TRBV5-6 to TRBJ2-7, with D unclear. The germline CDR1 and CDR2 sequences are SGHDT and YYEEEE. The CDR3 covers 13 residues. V was trimmed by 2 bases and J by 5 bases, leaving 11 bases between them. The variable domain in full, completed from reference TRBV5-6 and TRBJ2-7, reads DAGVTQSPTHLIKTRGQQVTLRCSPKSGHDTVSWYQQALGQGPQFIFQYYEEEERQRGNFPDRFSGHQFPNYSSELNVNALLLGDSALYLCASSLTRSHEQYFGPGTRLTVT.

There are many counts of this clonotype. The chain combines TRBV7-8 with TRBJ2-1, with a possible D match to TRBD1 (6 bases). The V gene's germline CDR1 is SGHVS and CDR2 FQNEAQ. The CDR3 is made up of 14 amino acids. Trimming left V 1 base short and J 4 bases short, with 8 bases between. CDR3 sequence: CASSLDRVYNEQFF. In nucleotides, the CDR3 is TGTGCCAGCAGCTTAGACAGGGTTTACAATGAGCAGTTCTTC.

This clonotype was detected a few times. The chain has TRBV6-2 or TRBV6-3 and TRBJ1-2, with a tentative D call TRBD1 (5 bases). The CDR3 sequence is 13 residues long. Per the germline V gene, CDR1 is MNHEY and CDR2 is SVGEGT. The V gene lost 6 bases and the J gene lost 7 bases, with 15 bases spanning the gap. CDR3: CASRTEIPRGYTF. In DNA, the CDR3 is TGTGCCAGCAGGACAGAGATACCCCGTGGCTACACCTTC.